One sample yielded the 26 T cell receptor beta chains listed below, sequenced in a study of regulatory T cells in long-lasting Graves disease. Time point meaning: newly diagnosed GD, antithyroid drugs for less than 3 months. Extracted PBMC RNA gave rise to the TCR library. Construction of the TCR beta libraries employed iRepertoire HTBI primers in conjunction with Arm-PCR of CDR3 regions. From the multiplex PCR reads, TCRdb called clonotypes with MiXCR, one entry per CDR3 protein. The profile shows about 330,000 distinct CDR3 sequences, 15% to 20% of them singletons. The data were also submitted as part of a second study, on T cells in Graves' hyperthyroidism and ophthalmopathy.

The starting material was peripheral blood mononuclear cells (PBMCs), obtained at new diagnosis, from a patient treated with antithyroid drugs. These receptors came from a young woman with Graves disease.

The chain joins TRBV6-5 to TRBJ2-7, with 7 bases aligning to TRBD1. This CDR3 contains 16 residues. The V gene's germline CDR1 is MNHEY and CDR2 SVGAGI. The ends lost 0 bases at V and 5 bases at J; junction bases unmatched: 10. The CDR3 DNA reads TGTGCCAGCAGTTACTCGGCAGGGACAGTTGTGGACGAGCAGTACTTC. As protein: CASSYSAGTVVDEQYF.

This chain connects TRBV24-1 to TRBJ2-1; possibly TRBD2 for D (6 bases). The V end was cut by 9 bases, the J end by 3 bases, with 20 bases between. Germline loops: CDR1 KGHDR, CDR2 SFDVKD. The CDR3 is 16 amino acids. The DNA of the CDR3 is TGTGCCACCCGACGAGGAGGGGCCTCTCTCTACAATGAGCAGTTCTTC. Encoded protein: CATRRGGASLYNEQFF.

Of note for this clonotype: A read error may be the cause here, since a much bigger clone is one base away. The genes are TRBV6-1 and TRBJ2-7, with 7 positions matching TRBD2. The CDR3 contains 17 residues. Germline lookup yields CDR1 MNHNS and CDR2 SASEGT. The CDR3 reads CVSVGVVRSSGKYEQYF. In nucleotides, the CDR3 is TGTGTCAGCGTTGGGGTAGTCCGTTCGAGCGGGAAATACGAGCAGTACTTC.

A note on this clonotype: A read error may be the cause here, since a much bigger clone is one base away. The V and J genes are TRBV30 and TRBJ2-1, with TRBD2 as a possible D gene (5 bases). This CDR3 has 14 residues. In germline, CDR1 is GTSNPN, CDR2 SVGIG (reference sequence). Trimming pared 2 bases from V and 2 bases from J, leaving 10 bases between. The chain's CDR3 is CAWSRWETYNEQFF. Here the CDR3 DNA reads TGTGCCTGGAGTAGGTGGGAGACCTACAATGAGCAGTTCTTC.

This clonotype showed up just once. A clone one base away is much larger, so this may be a read error. This chain links TRBV5-5 with TRBJ2-1, with D uncertain. CDR3 length: 14 residues. Germline lookup yields CDR1 SGHKS and CDR2 YYEKEE (reference sequence). CDR3 sequence (DNA): TGTCCCAGCAGCTACGAACTCTCTTATAATGAGCAGTTCTTC. This codes for CPSSYELSYNEQFF.

The chain has TRBV6-1 and TRBJ2-7; 8 bases agree with TRBD2. The CDR3 runs 14 residues. V shed 2 bases and J 9 bases; nucleotides not matched to a gene: 9. Germline CDR1 and CDR2: MNHNS and SASEGT. CDR3 sequence reads: CASSERERGLGQYF. CDR3 sequence (DNA): TGTGCCAGCAGTGAAAGGGAGCGGGGGCTCGGGCAGTACTTC.

This clonotype was seen at least ten times. V usage is TRBV14 and J usage is TRBJ2-3, with 8 bases lining up with TRBD2. Germline V gene sequence: CDR1 SGHDN, CDR2 FVKESK. The J segment lost 5 bases and the V segment lost 3 bases, leaving 10 bases of the junction unmatched. CDR3 length equals 16 residues. The CDR3 is CASSQGTAGVGDTQYF. The CDR3 bases are TGTGCCAGCAGCCAGGGCACAGCGGGGGTTGGAGATACGCAGTATTTT.

This clonotype was seen a handful of times. The chain joins TRBV7-3 to TRBJ2-1, with unresolved D. V was clipped by 2 bases and J by 8 bases, with 13 bases between them. The V gene's germline CDR1 is SGHTA and CDR2 FQGTGA. The CDR3 sequence is 14 residues long. This CDR3 reads CASSLGATADEQFF. For the CDR3, the DNA is TGTGCCAGCAGCTTAGGCGCCACCGCGGATGAGCAGTTCTTC.

This clonotype was counted at least ten times. CDR3 in DNA: TGTGCCAGCAGGGACCCGGTGGGGAATCAGCCCCAGCATTTT. Translated: CASRDPVGNQPQHF. This rearrangement joins TRBV28 to TRBJ1-5; no reliable D call. CDR1 is MDHEN and CDR2 is SYDVKM in the germline V gene. Trimming pared 6 bases from V and 4 bases from J, leaving 13 bases between. The CDR3 spans 14 residues. The variable domain in full, with the rest retrieved from reference TRBV28 and TRBJ1-5, is DVKVTQSSRYLVKRTGEKVFLECVQDMDHENMFWYRQDPGLGLRLIYFSYDVKMKEKGDIPEGYSVSREKKERFSLILESASTNQTSMYLCASRDPVGNQPQHFGDGTRLSIL.

In the case of this clonotype: This clone may be a read error of a much larger clone one base away. The CDR3: CASSSGLAGAVADTQYF. CDR3 DNA: TGTGCCAGCAGCTCGGGACTAGCGGGAGCGGTTGCAGATACGCAGTATTTT. The rearrangement joins TRBV11-2 to TRBJ2-3; 14 positions match TRBD2. The CDR3 loop spans 17 amino acids. CDR1 is SGHAT, CDR2 FQNNGV, per germline. With 4 bases clipped from V and 4 bases from J, the junction kept 7 bases outside the gene matches.

This clonotype came up many times. V and J are TRBV10-2 and TRBJ1-1, with D perhaps TRBD1 (5 bases). The CDR3 runs to 13 residues. Germline lookup yields CDR1 WSHSY and CDR2 SAAADI. V lost 0 bases, J lost 8 bases, and 10 bases lay in between. Here the CDR3 reads CASSESKQGEAFF. In DNA form, the CDR3 reads TGCGCCAGCAGTGAGTCGAAGCAGGGAGAAGCTTTCTTT.

Concerning this clonotype itself: No conserved phenylalanine or tryptophan is present at the end of the CDR3, so a read error is the likely explanation. CDR3 DNA: TGTGCCAGCAGCGCCCCTCGGGAGATGCCTCGGAAGCAGTACTTG. This translates into CASSAPREMPRKQYL. The chain recombines TRBV11-2 with TRBJ2-7, with a possible D match to TRBD2 (6 bases). V lost 5 bases and J lost 8, with 22 bases in between. The V gene's germline CDR1 is SGHAT and CDR2 FQNNGV. The CDR3 consists of 15 residues.

This clonotype was counted a few times. The genes are TRBV7-2 and TRBJ1-2; 8 bases are a match to TRBD1. The germline gives CDR1 SGHTA, CDR2 FQGNSA. CDR3 size: 14 residues. The ends lost 5 bases at V and 6 bases at J; junction bases unmatched: 8. The CDR3 nucleotides read TGTGCCAGCAGCGCACGGACAGGGTCAGATGGCTACACCTTC. Its protein is CASSARTGSDGYTF.

This clonotype came up many times. J is TRBJ2-7 and V is TRBV11-2; D not certain. Per the germline V gene, CDR1 is SGHAT and CDR2 is FQNNGV. The V gene lost 8 bases and the J gene lost 0 bases, with 14 bases spanning the gap. The CDR3 is 14 residues long. The CDR3 DNA reads as TGTGCCAGCGCCAAGGACGGAAGCTCCTACGAGCAGTACTTC. Translation gives CASAKDGSSYEQYF.

This clonotype was counted ten times or more. The chain has TRBV6-2 or TRBV6-3 and TRBJ2-7; D is unresolved. Trimming pared 5 bases from V and 4 bases from J, leaving 18 bases between. The CDR3 is 15 amino acids. CDR1 is MNHEY and CDR2 is SVGEGT in the germline V gene. The CDR3 here is CASSGKGLPSYEQYF. CDR3 DNA: TGTGCCAGCAGTGGTAAAGGGCTACCTTCATACGAGCAGTACTTC.

This clonotype turned up a few times. This chain connects TRBV29-1 to TRBJ2-7; 12 nucleotides agree with TRBD1. CDR1 and CDR2 from the germline V gene are SQVTM and ANQGSEA. J was trimmed by 5 bases and V by 4 bases; bases with no gene match: 9. There are 15 residues in the CDR3. CDR3 residues: CSVVGPGQGAHEQYF. CDR3 bases: TGCAGCGTTGTAGGGCCGGGACAGGGGGCCCACGAGCAGTACTTC.

The V and J genes are TRBV6-4 and TRBJ2-1, with 11 bases aligning to TRBD2. Germline V lookup: CDR1 MRHNA, CDR2 SNTAGT. The CDR3 totals 14 residues. Unmatched junction bases numbered 6, after V lost 6 bases and J lost 8 bases. Here the CDR3 reads CASSETSGVDEQFF. In DNA, the CDR3 is TGTGCCAGCAGCGAGACTAGCGGGGTGGATGAGCAGTTCTTC.

This clonotype was recorded at least ten times. The gene calls are TRBV7-9 and TRBJ2-5, with 10 bases that match TRBD1. The length of the CDR3 is 14 residues. V gave up 6 bases and J gave up 5 bases; unmatched junction bases: 6. CDR1 is SEHNR and CDR2 is FQNEAQ in the germline V gene (reference sequence). The CDR3 bases are TGTGCCAGCAGTCCCGGGACAGGGGTTGAGACCCAGTACTTC. This gives the protein CASSPGTGVETQYF. The full variable domain, with the rest looked up from reference TRBV7-9 and TRBJ2-5, is DTGVSQNPRHKITKRGQNVTFRCDPISEHNRLYWYRQTLGQGPEFLTYFQNEAQLEKSRLLSDRFSAERPKGSFSTLEIQRTEQGDSAMYLCASSPGTGVETQYFGPGTRLLVL.

The V and J genes are TRBV27 and TRBJ1-5; possible D gene TRBD1, 5 bases. The CDR3 consists of 15 residues. The V gene lost 2 bases and the J gene lost 2 bases, with 10 bases spanning the gap. CDR1 is MNHEY and CDR2 is SMNVEV in the germline V gene (reference sequence). The CDR3 spells CASSLMQGGNQPQHF. The DNA of the CDR3 is TGTGCCAGCAGTTTAATGCAGGGAGGCAATCAGCCCCAGCATTTT.

This clonotype was counted at least ten times. The rearrangement joins TRBV12-3 or TRBV12-4 to TRBJ1-5; D gene unclear. Trimming pared 5 bases from V and 4 bases from J, leaving 9 bases between. This CDR3 contains 13 residues. CDR3 nucleotides: TGTGCCAGCAGTGTCCGGGAGAATCAGCCCCAGCATTTT. Its translation: CASSVRENQPQHF.

The V gene is TRBV27, the J gene TRBJ2-1; weak D call: TRBD1 (6 bases). Looked up from germline, CDR1 is MNHEY and CDR2 is SMNVEV (reference sequence). This CDR3 is built from 13 residues. V lost 6 bases, J lost 3 bases, and 9 bases lay in between. The CDR3 DNA reads as TGTGCCAGCAGGACAGGCATCTACAATGAGCAGTTCTTC. The encoded protein is CASRTGIYNEQFF.

This clonotype was detected ten times or more. The CDR3 loop is CASSEGLAVTDTQYF. The CDR3 DNA reads as TGTGCCAGCAGTGAGGGACTAGCGGTCACAGATACGCAGTATTTT. V usage is TRBV6-1 and J usage is TRBJ2-3; 11 nucleotides match TRBD2. Germline loops: CDR1 MNHNS, CDR2 SASEGT. The junction had 1 base not matched to a gene; V was cut back by 3 bases and J by 2 bases. The CDR3 contains 15 residues.

This clonotype has ten or more counts. One end of the junction fails to match germline, which may point to a read error. CDR3 coding DNA: TGTGCCAGCAGCCAAGACGGGGGGCCCTTGGTCTTC. Its protein is CASSQDGGPLVF. This sequence joins TRBV3-1 and TRBJ2-1; D is possibly TRBD2 (7 bases). The germline V gene encodes CDR1 LGHDT and CDR2 YNNKEL (reference sequence). The CDR3 length is 12 residues.

This clonotype showed up just once. The J gene is TRBJ2-7, the V gene TRBV20-1; TRBD2 matches 11 bases. Germline lookup yields CDR1 DFQATT and CDR2 SNEGSKA (reference sequence). Trimming took 1 base from V and 5 from J; bases not matched to a gene: 10. There are 16 residues in the CDR3. CDR3 sequence (DNA): TGCAGTGCTAGAGTAAAGTCTAGCGGGGGGCCACACGAGCAGTACTTC. Protein sequence: CSARVKSSGGPHEQYF.

There are a few counts of this clonotype. This rearrangement joins TRBV20-1 to TRBJ1-2, with D hard to call. Looked up from germline, CDR1 is DFQATT and CDR2 is SNEGSKA (reference sequence). There are 14 residues in the CDR3. The DNA for the CDR3 is TGCAGCGCCGCTAAGCGGGGAGCTAACTATGGCTACACCTTC. As protein: CSAAKRGANYGYTF.

V is TRBV7-2 and J is TRBJ1-2; TRBD1 agrees at 9 bases. Germline values: CDR1 SGHTA, CDR2 FQGNSA. The J segment lost 8 bases and the V segment lost 0 bases, leaving 7 bases of the junction unmatched. The CDR3 is 15 residues long. This chain's CDR3 is CASSLAGQGGEGYTF. CDR3 DNA: TGTGCCAGCAGCTTAGCGGGACAGGGCGGTGAGGGCTACACCTTC.